Presented here are 21 T cell receptor beta chains from one specimen sequenced in a study of blood T cell repertoires in COVID-19. Clones were sequenced by immunoSEQ multiplex PCR, and TCRdb holds only the in-frame ones, with some missing. This sample has roughly 500,000 clones, with about 85% found just once. The sequenced sample was PBMCs or T cells enriched from blood (not recorded which). These receptors were taken from a woman aged 60-75 years who had recovered from COVID-19.

In this sample, this clone turned up a few times. This chain connects TRBV10-3 to TRBJ2-6; D possibly corresponds to TRBD2 (6 bases). V lost 10 bases, J lost 4 bases, and 8 bases lay in between. This CDR3 is built from 12 residues. Germline V lookup: CDR1 ENHRY, CDR2 SYGVKD. As DNA, the CDR3 is TGTGCCACGGGGGTCGGGGCCAACGTCCTGACTTTC. Translating it yields CATGVGANVLTF.

This chain joins TRBV4-1 and TRBJ1-1, with 8 bases that match TRBD1. Looked up from germline, CDR1 is MGHRA and CDR2 is YSYEKL. The trim removed 2 bases at V and 3 bases at J, leaving 5 bases unmatched. The CDR3 sequence is 15 residues long. CDR3 nucleotides: TGCGCCAGCAGCCAACGGACAGGGTTATACACTGAAGCTTTCTTT. Translated: CASSQRTGLYTEAFF.

On this clone: Other DNA sequences within the sample encode an identical CDR3. This rearrangement joins TRBV12-3 or TRBV12-4 to TRBJ1-5; D ambiguous. The CDR3 totals 13 residues. Trimming removed 3 bases from V and 4 bases from J, with 7 bases in between. This chain's CDR3 is CASSFGQNQPQHF. The CDR3 nucleotides are TGTGCCAGCAGTTTTGGGCAGAATCAGCCCCAGCATTTT.

This chain uses TRBV6-4 with TRBJ2-3, with 11 bases aligning to TRBD1. CDR1 MRHNA and CDR2 SNTAGT come from the germline V gene. There are 15 residues in the CDR3. V shed 4 bases and J 5 bases; nucleotides not matched to a gene: 5. The CDR3 loop reads CASSVFGTGGDTQYF. Written as DNA, the CDR3 is TGTGCCAGCAGTGTATTCGGGACAGGGGGAGATACGCAGTATTTT.

This rearrangement joins TRBV2 to TRBJ2-7; D unresolved. This CDR3 region has 13 residues. Per germline, CDR1 SNHLY and CDR2 FYNNEI. V was shortened by 4 bases and J by 6 bases, with 13 bases between the two germline ends. CDR3 amino acids: CASSVHSPGEQYV. The CDR3 bases are TGTGCCAGCAGTGTCCACAGCCCAGGCGAGCAGTACGTC.

This chain uses TRBV6-2 or TRBV6-3 with TRBJ1-2; no reliable D call. Germline values: CDR1 MNHEY, CDR2 SVGEGT. This CDR3 has 14 amino acids. Trimming stripped 0 bases from V and 3 bases from J, with 8 bases between. In DNA form, the CDR3 reads TGTGCCAGCAGTTACTCGGGCAGCTACTATGGCTACACCTTC. It codes for CASSYSGSYYGYTF.

This clone was recorded a few times. The sample contains more than one DNA sequence encoding this CDR3. This sequence joins TRBV2 and TRBJ1-4; 7 nucleotides match TRBD1. Germline V CDR1 and CDR2: SNHLY, FYNNEI. The V and J ends lost 6 bases and 5 bases, in that order; junction bases with no gene match: 3. The length of the CDR3 is 13 residues. The CDR3 protein is CASSGTANEKLFF. CDR3 bases: TGTGCCAGCAGCGGGACAGCAAATGAAAAACTGTTTTTT.

The chain has TRBV30 and TRBJ1-1; no definite D call. V lost 2 bases and J 1 base, leaving 8 bases between the germline ends. Germline CDR1 reads GTSNPN; CDR2 reads SVGIG (reference sequence). CDR3 length equals 13 residues. CDR3 sequence reads: CAWSWSKNTEAFF. The DNA of the CDR3 is TGTGCCTGGAGTTGGAGCAAGAACACTGAAGCTTTCTTT.

J is TRBJ2-7 and V is TRBV5-1; 8 positions agree with TRBD1. Unmatched junction bases numbered 7, after V lost 4 bases and J lost 4 bases. Per germline, CDR1 SGHRS and CDR2 YFSETQ. The CDR3 totals 14 residues. The CDR3 reads CASSTGQGSYEQYF. The CDR3 bases are TGCGCCAGCAGCACCGGACAGGGTTCGTACGAGCAGTACTTC.

To note about this clone: Different DNA sequences within this sample yield the same CDR3. As DNA, the CDR3 is TGTGCCAGCAGCCAATCAGGGGGTTTGAACACTGAAGCTTTCTTT. Translated: CASSQSGGLNTEAFF. V is TRBV3-1 (or the pseudogene TRBV3-2) and J is TRBJ1-1, with 7 bases identical to TRBD1. The germline gives CDR1 LGHDT, CDR2 YNNKEL (reference sequence). The CDR3 consists of 15 residues. V trimming: 2 bases; J trimming: 0 bases; junction bases outside the gene matches: 3.

The chain recombines TRBV3-1 (or the pseudogene TRBV3-2) with TRBJ2-5; TRBD2 matches at 15 bases. The V gene end was trimmed by 1 base and the J gene end by 0 bases; junction bases not matched to a gene: 9. The germline V gene encodes CDR1 LGHDT and CDR2 YNNKEL (reference sequence). The length of the CDR3 is 20 residues. The CDR3 here is CASSQVPGLAGGRYQETQYF. CDR3 DNA: TGTGCCAGCAGCCAAGTCCCTGGACTAGCGGGGGGGCGGTACCAAGAGACCCAGTACTTC.

The sample holds one count of this clone. V is TRBV4-1 and J is TRBJ1-5, with 7 bases fitting TRBD1. Trimming removed 4 bases from V and 7 bases from J; junction bases left unmatched: 13. The CDR3 loop spans 16 amino acids. Germline V gene lookup returns CDR1 MGHRA and CDR2 YSYEKL. Here the CDR3 DNA reads TGCGCCAGCAGCCCCCTGCCCGACAGGGCTCAACAGCCCCAGCATTTT. Protein: CASSPLPDRAQQPQHF.

The chain is built from TRBV10-1 and TRBJ2-2, with 9 bases lining up with TRBD2. The J segment lost 5 bases and the V segment lost 0 bases, leaving 4 bases of the junction unmatched. The CDR3 spans 16 residues. Germline lookup yields CDR1 WNHNN and CDR2 SYGVQD (reference sequence). The CDR3 nucleotides read TGCGCCAGCAGTGAGTCGGCGGGGGGGCGTACCGGGGAGCTGTTTTTT. This translates into CASSESAGGRTGELFF.

This clone was observed a handful of times. The rearrangement links TRBV6-5 to TRBJ1-2; D is perhaps TRBD1 (5 bases). V lost 3 bases, J lost 4 bases, and 9 bases lay in between. Germline V gives CDR1 MNHEY, CDR2 SVGAGI. This CDR3 region has 13 residues. The DNA of the CDR3 is TGTGCCAGCAGTTATGGGGGGAGCTATGGCTACACCTTC. The encoded protein is CASSYGGSYGYTF.

The V and J genes are TRBV5-1 and TRBJ2-5; the match to TRBD2 covers 9 bases. The CDR3 extends over 15 amino acids. Germline V gives CDR1 SGHRS, CDR2 YFSETQ. Losses at the gene ends were 4 bases for V and 2 bases for J; bases not matched to a gene: 6. CDR3 residues: CASSALLAGQETQYF. The CDR3 DNA reads TGCGCCAGCAGCGCACTCCTAGCGGGGCAAGAGACCCAGTACTTC.

In DNA form, the CDR3 reads TGTGCCACCAGTGAGGGGACAGCCCTCTATGGCTACACCTTC. Amino acid sequence: CATSEGTALYGYTF. The gene calls are TRBV24-1 and TRBJ1-2, with 7 bases aligning to TRBD1. Germline V lookup: CDR1 KGHDR, CDR2 SFDVKD. CDR3 length: 14 amino acids. With 4 bases clipped from V and 4 bases from J, the junction kept 5 bases outside the gene matches.

The DNA for the CDR3 is TGTGCCAGCAGCCGGGGGGGCTCTAGCGGGGAGCTGTTTTTT. The encoded protein is CASSRGGSSGELFF. This chain connects TRBV3-1 (or the pseudogene TRBV3-2) to TRBJ2-2, with D perhaps TRBD2 (7 bases). The V gene's germline CDR1 is LGHDT and CDR2 YNNKEL (reference sequence). V was pared by 4 bases and J by 7 bases, with 13 bases between. CDR3 length: 14 amino acids.

The chain couples TRBV7-8 to TRBJ1-3; 8 bases are shared with TRBD1. CDR3 length equals 15 residues. The germline V gene encodes CDR1 SGHVS and CDR2 FQNEAQ. Trimming cost V 5 bases and J 3 bases; bases outside gene matches: 6. In DNA, the CDR3 is TGTGCCAGCAGCCCGTCGACAGGGGTTGGAAACACCATATATTTT. It translates to CASSPSTGVGNTIYF.

The chain combines TRBV5-8 with TRBJ1-3; D might be TRBD1 (6 bases). Germline values: CDR1 SGHTS, CDR2 YDEGEE. The V end lost 2 bases, the J end lost 4 bases, and 10 bases lay between the germline ends. The CDR3 is 14 residues long. The CDR3 is CASSFRDKGNTIYF. In DNA form, the CDR3 reads TGTGCCAGCAGCTTCCGGGACAAGGGAAACACCATATATTTT.

The chain links TRBV5-1 to TRBJ2-3, with unresolved D. Per the germline V gene, CDR1 is SGHRS and CDR2 is YFSETQ. The CDR3 sequence is 13 residues long. The ends were cut back, 4 bases at V and 6 bases at J, with 12 bases in the middle. Written as DNA, the CDR3 is TGCGCCAGCAGCAAACCTCCCGCGGATACGCAGTATTTT. Translation gives CASSKPPADTQYF.

This rearrangement joins TRBV4-2 to TRBJ1-2; 9 bases align to TRBD1. The CDR3 runs to 15 residues. Germline assignment: CDR1 LGHNA and CDR2 YNFKEQ. The V segment lost 5 bases and the J segment 2 bases; nucleotides outside the gene matches: 6. DNA of the CDR3: TGTGCCAGCAGCTCCGCCGGACAGGGGAACTATGGCTACACCTTC. It yields the protein CASSSAGQGNYGYTF.